This TCR beta chain was recorded in a study of early T cells in non-severe SARS-CoV-2 infection. There are many counts of this clonotype. Germline-derived CDR1 and CDR2 are MRHNA and SNTAGT. The V gene lost 2 bases and the J gene lost 11 bases, with 6 bases spanning the gap. The CDR3 sequence is 11 residues long. Each CDR3 protein is one row after TCRdb ran MiXCR on the 5' RACE reads. Of some 40,000 distinct CDR3 sequences listed, 4.5% to 5% are singletons. This chain uses TRBV6-4 with TRBJ1-4, with D tentatively TRBD1 (6 bases). The clonotype was recovered from an adult who was a healthcare worker with PCR-confirmed SARS-CoV-2 infection or an uninfected control (not recorded which). The source material was whole blood. The CDR3 DNA reads TGTGCCAGCAGTGACCAGGGGAAACTGTTTTTT. Its protein product is CASSDQGKLFF.